The entry below gives a single T cell receptor beta chain sequence along with its context. Germline-derived CDR1 and CDR2 are LNHNV and YYDKDF (reference sequence). CDR3 length: 16 amino acids. The V and J ends lost 3 bases and 0 bases respectively, with 12 bases between them. This sample is drawn from a study of cytomegalovirus exposure and HLA in healthy donors. Assay: immunoSEQ multiplex PCR; the TCRdb copy retains only in-frame clones and omits some. The repertoire holds about 130,000 clones, 80% to 90% seen once, with 1% to 1.4% in the top ten. The receptor's source is a woman aged 18-30 years in good health and CMV-seronegative. The chain recombines TRBV15 with TRBJ1-5; D is perhaps TRBD1 (6 bases). The sequenced material came from PBMCs. CDR3 sequence: CATSRSRTASNQPQHF. As DNA, the CDR3 is TGTGCCACCAGCAGGTCGAGGACAGCTAGCAATCAGCCCCAGCATTTT. The variable domain in full, with the rest retrieved from reference TRBV15 and TRBJ1-5, is DAMVIQNPRYQVTQFGKPVTLSCSQTLNHNVMYWYQQKSSQAPKLLFHYYDKDFNNEADTPDNFQSRRPNTSFCFLDIRSPGLGDTAMYLCATSRSRTASNQPQHFGDGTRLSIL.